The clone carrying this T cell receptor (beta chain) was seen once. Measured with immunoSEQ multiplex PCR; TCRdb has only the in-frame clones, and not every one. In the table there are fewer than 95,000 clones, 85% to 95% of which are singletons. The CDR3 runs 17 residues. Germline V gene data show CDR1 as SGHVS and CDR2 as FNYEAQ. Between the trimmed V and J ends, which lost 3 bases and 2 bases, there was a span of 16 bases. The data are from a study of T cell changes during pregnancy in multiple sclerosis. The chain joins TRBV7-6 to TRBJ1-4; perhaps TRBD1 as D (5 bases). The sequence derives from a female donor with multiple sclerosis, enrolled in a pregnancy study. The specimen comprised peripheral blood, sampled in the first trimester of pregnancy. The DNA of the CDR3 is TGTGCCAGCAGCTTCACGCCAGGGCCAGCTACTAATGAAAAACTGTTTTTT. Translated: CASSFTPGPATNEKLFF. Full variable domain (rest looked up from reference TRBV7-6 and TRBJ1-4): GAGVSQSPRYKVTKRGQDVALRCDPISGHVSLYWYRQALGQGPEFLTYFNYEAQQDKSGLPNDRFSAERPEGSISTLTIQRTEQRDSAMYRCASSFTPGPATNEKLFFGSGTQLSVL.